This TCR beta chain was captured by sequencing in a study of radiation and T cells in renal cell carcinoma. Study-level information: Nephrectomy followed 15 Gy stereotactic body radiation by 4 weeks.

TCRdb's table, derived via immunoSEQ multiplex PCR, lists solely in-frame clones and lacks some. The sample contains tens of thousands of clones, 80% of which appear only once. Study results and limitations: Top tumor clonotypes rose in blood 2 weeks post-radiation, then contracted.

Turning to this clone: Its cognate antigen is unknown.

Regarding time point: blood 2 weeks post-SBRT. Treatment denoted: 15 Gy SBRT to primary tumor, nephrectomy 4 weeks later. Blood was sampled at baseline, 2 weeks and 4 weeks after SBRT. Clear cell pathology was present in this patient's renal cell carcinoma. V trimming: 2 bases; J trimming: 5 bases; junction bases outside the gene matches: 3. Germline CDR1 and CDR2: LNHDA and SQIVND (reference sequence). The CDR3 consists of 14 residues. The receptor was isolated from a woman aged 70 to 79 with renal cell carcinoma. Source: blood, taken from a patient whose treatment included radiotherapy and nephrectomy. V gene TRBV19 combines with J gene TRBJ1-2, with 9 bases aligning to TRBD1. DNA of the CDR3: TGTGCCAGTAGTATAACAGGGGGCCCTTATGGCTACACCTTC. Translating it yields CASSITGGPYGYTF.